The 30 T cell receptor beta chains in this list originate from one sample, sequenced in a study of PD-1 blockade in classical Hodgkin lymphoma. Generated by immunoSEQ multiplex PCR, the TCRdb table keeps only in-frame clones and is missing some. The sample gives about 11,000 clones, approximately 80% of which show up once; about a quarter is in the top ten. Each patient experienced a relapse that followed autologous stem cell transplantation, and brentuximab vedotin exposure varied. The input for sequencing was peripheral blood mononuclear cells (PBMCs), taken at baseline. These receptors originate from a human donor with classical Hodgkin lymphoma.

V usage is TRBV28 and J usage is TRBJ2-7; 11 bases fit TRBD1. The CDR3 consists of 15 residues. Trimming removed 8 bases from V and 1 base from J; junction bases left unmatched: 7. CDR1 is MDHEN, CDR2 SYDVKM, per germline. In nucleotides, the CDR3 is TGTGCCAGCGATCCCGGACAGGGGGCTTCCTACGAGCAGTACTTC. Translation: CASDPGQGASYEQYF.

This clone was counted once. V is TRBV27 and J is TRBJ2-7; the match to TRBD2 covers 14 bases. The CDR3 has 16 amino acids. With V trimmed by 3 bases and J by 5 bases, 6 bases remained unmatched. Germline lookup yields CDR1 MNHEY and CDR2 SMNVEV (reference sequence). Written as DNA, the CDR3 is TGTGCCAGCAGTTTCGGACTAGCGGGAGGCTTGAACGAGCAGTACTTC. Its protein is CASSFGLAGGLNEQYF.

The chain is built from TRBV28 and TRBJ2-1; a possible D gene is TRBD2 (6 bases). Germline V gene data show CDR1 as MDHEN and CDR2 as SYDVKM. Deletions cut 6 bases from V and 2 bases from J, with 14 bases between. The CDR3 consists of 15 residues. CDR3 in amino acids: CASRGTGDAYNEQFF. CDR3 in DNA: TGTGCCAGCAGAGGTACGGGGGATGCCTACAATGAGCAGTTCTTC.

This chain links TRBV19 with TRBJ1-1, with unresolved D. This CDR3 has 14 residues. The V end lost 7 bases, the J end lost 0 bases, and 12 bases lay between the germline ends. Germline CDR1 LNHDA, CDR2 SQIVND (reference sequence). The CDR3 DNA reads TGTGCCAGTAATTACGTCGGATTGAACACTGAAGCTTTCTTT. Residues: CASNYVGLNTEAFF. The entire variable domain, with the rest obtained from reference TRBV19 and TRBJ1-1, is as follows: DGGITQSPKYLFRKEGQNVTLSCEQNLNHDAMYWYRQDPGQGLRLIYYSQIVNDFQKGDIAEGYSVSREKKESFPLTVTSAQKNPTAFYLCASNYVGLNTEAFFGQGTRLTVV.

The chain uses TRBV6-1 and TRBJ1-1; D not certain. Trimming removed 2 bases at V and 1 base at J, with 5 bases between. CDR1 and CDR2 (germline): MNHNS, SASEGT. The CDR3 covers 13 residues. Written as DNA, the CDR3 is TGTGCCAGCAGTGAATCGTGGAACACTGAAGCTTTCTTT. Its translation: CASSESWNTEAFF.

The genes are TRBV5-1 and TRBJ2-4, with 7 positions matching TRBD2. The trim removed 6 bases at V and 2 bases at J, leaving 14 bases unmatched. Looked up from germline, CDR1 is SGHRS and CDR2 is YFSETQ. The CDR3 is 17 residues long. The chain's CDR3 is CASTPGSGGSSKNIQYF. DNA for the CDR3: TGCGCCAGCACCCCCGGGTCTGGCGGGAGTTCCAAAAACATTCAGTACTTC.

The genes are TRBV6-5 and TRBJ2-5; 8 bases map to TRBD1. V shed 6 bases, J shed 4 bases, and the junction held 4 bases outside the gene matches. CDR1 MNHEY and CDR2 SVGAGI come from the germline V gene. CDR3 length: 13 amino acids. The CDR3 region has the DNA TGTGCCAGCAGCAGGGGGCCGGGAGAGACCCAGTACTTC. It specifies CASSRGPGETQYF.

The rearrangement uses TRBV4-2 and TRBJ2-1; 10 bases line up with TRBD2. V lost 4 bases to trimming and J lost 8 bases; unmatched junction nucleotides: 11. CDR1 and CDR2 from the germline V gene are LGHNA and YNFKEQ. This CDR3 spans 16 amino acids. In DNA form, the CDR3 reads TGTGCCAGCAGCCCCAGGCTAGCGGGAGAGTTAGATGAGCAGTTCTTC. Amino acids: CASSPRLAGELDEQFF.

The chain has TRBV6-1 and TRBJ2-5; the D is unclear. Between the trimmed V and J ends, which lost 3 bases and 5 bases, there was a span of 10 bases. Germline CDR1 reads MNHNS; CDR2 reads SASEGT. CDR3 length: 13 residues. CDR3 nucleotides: TGTGCCAGCAGTGACCAGGCTAGGGAGACCCAGTACTTC. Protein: CASSDQARETQYF.

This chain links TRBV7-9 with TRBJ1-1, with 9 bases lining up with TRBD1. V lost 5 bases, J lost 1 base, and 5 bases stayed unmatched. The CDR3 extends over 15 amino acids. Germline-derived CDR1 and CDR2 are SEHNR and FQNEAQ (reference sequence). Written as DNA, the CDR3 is TGTGCCAGCAGCCCCTCGGGACAGGGGAACACTGAAGCTTTCTTT. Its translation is CASSPSGQGNTEAFF.

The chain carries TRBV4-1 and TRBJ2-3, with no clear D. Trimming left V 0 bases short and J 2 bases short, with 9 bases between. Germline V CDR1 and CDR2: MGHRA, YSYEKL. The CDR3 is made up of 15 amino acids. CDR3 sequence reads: CASSQDDLSTDTQYF. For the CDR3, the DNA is TGCGCCAGCAGCCAAGATGACTTATCCACAGATACGCAGTATTTT.

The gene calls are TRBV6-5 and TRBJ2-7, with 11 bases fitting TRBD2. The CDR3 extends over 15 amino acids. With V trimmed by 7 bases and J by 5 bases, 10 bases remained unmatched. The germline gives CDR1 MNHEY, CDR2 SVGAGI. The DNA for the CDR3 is TGTGCCAGCATGTTTGTAGCGGGAGGGCCGGACGAGCAGTACTTC. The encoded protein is CASMFVAGGPDEQYF.

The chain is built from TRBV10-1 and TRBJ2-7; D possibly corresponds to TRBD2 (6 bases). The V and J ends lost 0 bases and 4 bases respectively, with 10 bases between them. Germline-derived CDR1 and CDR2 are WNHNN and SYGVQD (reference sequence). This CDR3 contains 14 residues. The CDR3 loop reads CASSESVRGYEQYF. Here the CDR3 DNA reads TGCGCCAGCAGTGAGTCTGTACGGGGGTACGAGCAGTACTTC.

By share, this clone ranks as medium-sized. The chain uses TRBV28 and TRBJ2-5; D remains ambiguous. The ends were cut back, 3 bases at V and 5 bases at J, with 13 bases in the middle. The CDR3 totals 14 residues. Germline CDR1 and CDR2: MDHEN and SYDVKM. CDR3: CASSLLGLLETQYF. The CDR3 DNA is TGTGCCAGCAGTTTGCTTGGGTTGTTGGAGACCCAGTACTTC.

CDR3 in DNA: TGTGCCAGCAGCGTAGGACTAGCGGGAGGTTTCGGCGGGGAGCTGTTTTTT. It codes for CASSVGLAGGFGGELFF. The chain carries TRBV9 and TRBJ2-2; TRBD2 matches at 13 bases. J was trimmed by 7 bases and V by 0 bases; bases with no gene match: 6. This CDR3 is built from 17 residues. Germline values: CDR1 SGDLS, CDR2 YYNGEE.

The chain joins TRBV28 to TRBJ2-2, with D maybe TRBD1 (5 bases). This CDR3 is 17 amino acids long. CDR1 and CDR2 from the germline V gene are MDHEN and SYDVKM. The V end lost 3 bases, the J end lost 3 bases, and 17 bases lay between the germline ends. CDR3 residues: CASSLEWGRGYTGELFF. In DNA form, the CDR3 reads TGTGCCAGCAGTTTGGAGTGGGGTAGGGGTTACACCGGGGAGCTGTTTTTT.

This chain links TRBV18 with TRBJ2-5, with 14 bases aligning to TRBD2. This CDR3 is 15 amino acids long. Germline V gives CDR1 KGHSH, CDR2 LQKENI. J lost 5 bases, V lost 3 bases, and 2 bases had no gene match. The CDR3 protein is CASSPGLAGAETQYF. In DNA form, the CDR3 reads TGTGCCAGCTCACCGGGACTAGCGGGAGCGGAGACCCAGTACTTC.

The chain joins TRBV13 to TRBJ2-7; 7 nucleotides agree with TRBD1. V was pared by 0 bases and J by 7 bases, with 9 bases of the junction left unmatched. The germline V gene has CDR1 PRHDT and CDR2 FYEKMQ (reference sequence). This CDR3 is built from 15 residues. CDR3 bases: TGTGCCAGCAGCTTAGGTCCGACAGGGAGAGCGGAGCAGTACTTC. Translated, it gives CASSLGPTGRAEQYF.

The CDR3 region has the DNA TGTGCCAGCAGCGACACAGGGGTCGGAAACACCATATATTTT. It encodes CASSDTGVGNTIYF. The chain employs TRBV9 and TRBJ1-3; 7 nucleotides match TRBD1. From germline, CDR1 is SGDLS and CDR2 YYNGEE. Trimming took 3 bases from V and 4 from J; bases not matched to a gene: 4. The CDR3 extends over 14 amino acids.

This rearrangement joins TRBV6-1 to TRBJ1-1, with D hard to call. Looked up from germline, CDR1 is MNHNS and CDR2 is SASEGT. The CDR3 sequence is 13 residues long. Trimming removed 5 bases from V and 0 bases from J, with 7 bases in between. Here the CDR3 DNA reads TGTGCCAGCAGTCAACAGATGAACACTGAAGCTTTCTTT. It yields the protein CASSQQMNTEAFF.

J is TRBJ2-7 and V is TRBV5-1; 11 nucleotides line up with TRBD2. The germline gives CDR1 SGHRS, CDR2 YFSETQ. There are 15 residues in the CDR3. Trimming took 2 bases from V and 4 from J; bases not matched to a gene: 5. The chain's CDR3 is CASSLAPSGRYEQYF. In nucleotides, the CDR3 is TGCGCCAGCAGCTTAGCCCCTAGCGGGAGGTACGAGCAGTACTTC.

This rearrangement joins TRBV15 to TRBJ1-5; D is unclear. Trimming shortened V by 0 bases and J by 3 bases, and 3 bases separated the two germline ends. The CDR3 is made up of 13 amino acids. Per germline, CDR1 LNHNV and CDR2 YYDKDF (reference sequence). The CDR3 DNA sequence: TGTGCCACCAGCAGAGATGACAATCAGCCCCAGCATTTT. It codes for CATSRDDNQPQHF.

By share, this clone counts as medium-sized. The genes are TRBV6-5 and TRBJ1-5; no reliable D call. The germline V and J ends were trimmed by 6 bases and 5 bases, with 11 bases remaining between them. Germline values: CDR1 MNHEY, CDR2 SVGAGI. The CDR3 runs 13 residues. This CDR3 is CASRSGSYQPQHF. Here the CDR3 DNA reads TGTGCCAGCAGAAGTGGGAGTTATCAGCCCCAGCATTTT.

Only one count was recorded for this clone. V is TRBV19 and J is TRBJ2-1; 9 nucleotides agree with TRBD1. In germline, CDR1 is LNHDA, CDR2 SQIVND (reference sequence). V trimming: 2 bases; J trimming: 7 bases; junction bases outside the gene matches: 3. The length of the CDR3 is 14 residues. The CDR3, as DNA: TGTGCCAGTAGTATACTACAGGGGGCTAATGAGCAGTTCTTC. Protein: CASSILQGANEQFF.

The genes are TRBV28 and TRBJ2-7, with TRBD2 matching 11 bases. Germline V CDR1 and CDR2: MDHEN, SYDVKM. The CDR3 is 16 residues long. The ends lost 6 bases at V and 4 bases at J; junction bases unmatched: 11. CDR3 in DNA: TGTGCCAGCAGCTATAGCGGGACTAGCGGTAATTACGAGCAGTACTTC. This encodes CASSYSGTSGNYEQYF.

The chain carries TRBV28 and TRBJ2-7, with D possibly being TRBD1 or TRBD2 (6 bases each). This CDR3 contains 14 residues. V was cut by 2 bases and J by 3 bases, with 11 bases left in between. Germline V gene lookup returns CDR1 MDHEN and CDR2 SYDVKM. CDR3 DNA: TGTGCCAGCAGTTTACCGGGGGCGGACTACGAGCAGTACTTC. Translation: CASSLPGADYEQYF.

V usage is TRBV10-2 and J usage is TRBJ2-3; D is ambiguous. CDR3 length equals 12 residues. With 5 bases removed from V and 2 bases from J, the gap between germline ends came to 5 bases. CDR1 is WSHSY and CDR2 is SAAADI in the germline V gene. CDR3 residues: CASSPVTDTQYF. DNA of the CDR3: TGCGCCAGCAGTCCTGTCACAGATACGCAGTATTTT.

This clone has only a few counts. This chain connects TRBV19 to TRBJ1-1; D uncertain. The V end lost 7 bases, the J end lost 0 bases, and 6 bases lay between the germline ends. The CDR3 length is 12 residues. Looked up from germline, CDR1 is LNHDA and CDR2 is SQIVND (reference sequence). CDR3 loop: CASIGMNTEAFF. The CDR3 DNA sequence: TGTGCCAGTATAGGCATGAACACTGAAGCTTTCTTT.

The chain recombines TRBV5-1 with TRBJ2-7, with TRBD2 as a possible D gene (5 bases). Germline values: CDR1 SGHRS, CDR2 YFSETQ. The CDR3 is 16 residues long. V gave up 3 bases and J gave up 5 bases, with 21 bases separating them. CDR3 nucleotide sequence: TGCGCCAGCAGCTCCCGAGGCGGAGGTCCTCTCGACGAGCAGTACTTC. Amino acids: CASSSRGGGPLDEQYF.

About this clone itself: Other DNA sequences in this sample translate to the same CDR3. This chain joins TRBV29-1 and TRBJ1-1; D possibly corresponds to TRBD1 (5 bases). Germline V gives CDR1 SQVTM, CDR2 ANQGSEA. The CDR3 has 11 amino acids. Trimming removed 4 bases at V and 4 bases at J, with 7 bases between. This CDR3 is CSVGGGTEAFF. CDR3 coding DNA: TGCAGCGTTGGCGGGGGCACTGAAGCTTTCTTT.